Listed below are T cell receptor beta chains from one sample, sequenced in a study of T cells in localized non-small cell lung cancer. The table came from immunoSEQ multiplex PCR; TCRdb's copy has only in-frame clones and leaves some out. The repertoire holds just under 2,000 clones, with 25% to 35% as singletons. The source was normal lung tissue next to the tumor, collected before any cancer treatment. The receptor source for this set is a woman between 35 and 70 years old with stage II lung adenocarcinoma. Each CDR3 is given with its conserved first and last residue. The D gene is left open where the match is weak. Some rows mark clone size as missing; the rest say once, few, many or name a class of expanded clone.

size	V	D	J	DNA	CDR3
-	TRBV28	TRBD1	TRBJ2-6	TGTGCCAGCAGTTTTACAGGGGCTGGGGCCAACGTCCTGACTTTC	CASSFTGAGANVLTF
medium-sized	TRBV11-3	-	TRBJ2-5	TGTGCCAGCAGCGCACGGGACGGCAGACAAGAGACCCAGTACTTC	CASSARDGRQETQYF
few	TRBV6-8	-	TRBJ2-2	TGTGCCAGCAGTACAGGGATATTGGCTGGGGGGCTGTTTTTT	CASSTGILAGGLFF
-	TRBV19	-	TRBJ1-5	TGTGCCAGTAGTATAGCCGGGGGAATAGATCAGCCCCAGCATTTT	CASSIAGGIDQPQHF
medium-sized	TRBV11-3	-	TRBJ1-1	TGTGCCAGCAGCCCAGGGACGTTGAACACTGAAGCTTTCTTT	CASSPGTLNTEAFF
medium-sized	TRBV7-4	TRBD1	TRBJ2-7	TGTGCCAGCAGCAGCCCGGGACAGTACGAGCAGTACTTC	CASSSPGQYEQYF
few	TRBV28	TRBD1	TRBJ1-2	TGTGCCAGCAGTCCCCCGGGGACAGGGTTTAACTATGGCTACACCTTC	CASSPPGTGFNYGYTF
-	TRBV4-1	TRBD2	TRBJ2-1	TGCGCCAGCAGCCTCGGGACTAGCGGGGGGGTTGTAAATGAGCAGTTCTTC	CASSLGTSGGVVNEQFF
few	TRBV18	-	TRBJ2-7	TGTGCCAGCTCACCGGGGGGGCTCAACGAGCAGTACTTC	CASSPGGLNEQYF
few	TRBV28	TRBD2	TRBJ2-5	TGTGCCAGCAGCCCCGGGACTAGCGGTCAAGAGACCCAGTACTTC	CASSPGTSGQETQYF
-	TRBV23-1	-	TRBJ2-5	TGCGCCAGCAGTCAAGGCATGGGGCAAGAGACCCAGTACTTC	CASSQGMGQETQYF
large	TRBV11-3	TRBD1	TRBJ1-3	TGTGCCAGCAGCAGAGACAGGGCTGGAAACACCATATATTTT	CASSRDRAGNTIYF
once	TRBV18	-	TRBJ2-5	TGTGCCAGCTCACCACAGTCTACAGGGCGCCAAGAGACCCAGTACTTC	CASSPQSTGRQETQYF
-	TRBV19	-	TRBJ2-7	TGTGCCAGTAGTATGACTAGTAGTGTATCCTACGAGCAGTACTTC	CASSMTSSVSYEQYF
few	TRBV9	-	TRBJ2-2	TGTGCCAGCAGCGTAGCAGGCCAGGGGAACACCGGGGAGCTGTTTTTT	CASSVAGQGNTGELFF
few	TRBV6-8	-	TRBJ2-1	TGTGCCAGCAGTTACGCCCGAAGCCCCTACAATGAGCAGTTCTTC	CASSYARSPYNEQFF
-	TRBV28	TRBD2	TRBJ2-1	TGTGCCAGCGGAGAGACGGGACTAGCGGGGAATAATGAGCAGTTCTTC	CASGETGLAGNNEQFF
-	TRBV10-2	-	TRBJ1-1	TGCGCCAGCAGTGAGTCAAAGGGAGGGAACACTGAAGCTTTCTTT	CASSESKGGNTEAFF
few	TRBV11-3	-	TRBJ1-1	TGTGCCAGCAGCTCCGCTGGACGGCCGAACACTGAAGCTTTCTTT	CASSSAGRPNTEAFF
once	TRBV14	-	TRBJ1-2	TGTGCCAGCAGCCAAGAGATAGGGTGGGGCTACACCTTC	CASSQEIGWGYTF
large	TRBV11-3	-	TRBJ1-5	TGTGCCAGCAGCTTGGGCAGGGACCCGAATCAGCCCCAGCATTTT	CASSLGRDPNQPQHF
-	TRBV19	-	TRBJ1-1	TGTGCCAGTAGTATTTTTAAGGGGGGCAGGGGCACTGAAGCTTTCTTT	CASSIFKGGRGTEAFF
few	TRBV5-1	-	TRBJ1-5	TGCGCCAGCAGCTTGGCCAGGGAGGAAGGAGATCAGCCCCAGCATTTT	CASSLAREEGDQPQHF
-	TRBV19	-	TRBJ1-4	TGTGCCAGTAGTATGAGGGGGGAAAAACTGTTTTTT	CASSMRGEKLFF
few	TRBV5-1	-	TRBJ2-7	TGCGCCAGCAGCTTGGATGGGAGAGGGGCTCTCGAGCAGTACTTC	CASSLDGRGALEQYF
few	TRBV6-8	TRBD1	TRBJ1-4	TGTGCCAGCAGTAGCGGACAGGGAATAAGTGAAAAACTGTTTTTT	CASSSGQGISEKLFF
-	TRBV5-1	-	TRBJ2-1	TGCGCCAGCAGCTTAGCTCGAGGGGGAAACAATGAGCAGTTCTTC	CASSLARGGNNEQFF
large	TRBV6-8	-	TRBJ1-1	TGTGCCATCATGGGACACACGAACACTGAAGCTTTCTTT	CAIMGHTNTEAFF
few	TRBV18	TRBD2	TRBJ2-7	TGTGCCAGCTCACCACGGGGACTAGCGGGATACGAGCAGTACTTC	CASSPRGLAGYEQYF
few	TRBV11-3	TRBD2	TRBJ2-5	TGTGCCAGCAGGACGGGGGGGCATAAAGAGACCCAGTACTTC	CASRTGGHKETQYF
large	TRBV6-8	-	TRBJ1-2	TGTGCCAGCACCCTGGCAGCTAACTATGGCTACACCTTC	CASTLAANYGYTF
few	TRBV18	TRBD1	TRBJ1-1	TGTGCCAGCTCGCCTCGGACAGGGCACACTGAAGCTTTCTTT	CASSPRTGHTEAFF
-	TRBV11-3	-	TRBJ1-1	TGTGCCAGCAGCCTCGACGTTATATTGAACACTGAAGCTTTCTTT	CASSLDVILNTEAFF
-	TRBV14	-	TRBJ1-1	TGTGCCAGCAGTGCAACCAAGAACACTGAAGCTTTCTTT	CASSATKNTEAFF
few	TRBV1	-	TRBJ2-7	TGCGCCAGCAGCCAAGATCAGGGGTCCCCCTACGAGCAGTACTTC	CASSQDQGSPYEQYF
-	TRBV9	TRBD2	TRBJ2-1	TGTGCCAGCAGCTTGGAGCGGGAGTCCTACAATGAGCAGTTCTTC	CASSLERESYNEQFF
-	TRBV28	-	TRBJ2-2	TGTGCCAGCTACCCGGACAGCGGGAACACCGGGGAGCTGTTTTTT	CASYPDSGNTGELFF
-	TRBV19	-	TRBJ1-5	TGTGCCAGTAGTATAGCCCGGCAGGGCCCGGGGCAGCCCCAGCATTTT	CASSIARQGPGQPQHF
medium-sized	TRBV11-3	-	TRBJ2-7	TGTGCCAGCTTTGGGGCCGGTGGTGGGTCCTACGAGCAGTACTTC	CASFGAGGGSYEQYF
medium-sized	TRBV28	-	TRBJ1-1	TGTGCCAGCACCCTGGACAGTAACACTGAAGCTTTCTTT	CASTLDSNTEAFF
-	TRBV19	-	TRBJ1-6	TGTGCCAGTAGGCCCAGGGGAAATTCACCCCTCCACTTT	CASRPRGNSPLHF
-	TRBV4-1	TRBD1	TRBJ2-5	TGCGCCAGCAGCCTCAGGACAGGACAAGAGACCCAGTACTTC	CASSLRTGQETQYF
-	TRBV9	-	TRBJ2-5	TGTGCCAGCAGTTTAGGGCAGGGCCTTTGGGAGACCCAGTACTTC	CASSLGQGLWETQYF
few	TRBV30	TRBD2	TRBJ2-5	TGTGCCTGGAGTGTCAGCGGGAGGTGGTGGGAGACCCAGTACTTC	CAWSVSGRWWETQYF
few	TRBV11-3	TRBD1	TRBJ1-1	TGTGCCAGCAGCCCCAGGACAGGAACGAACACTGAAGCTTTCTTT	CASSPRTGTNTEAFF
-	TRBV28	TRBD1	TRBJ1-2	TGTGCCAGCAGTTTACCGGGACAGGGTGACTACACCTTC	CASSLPGQGDYTF
few	TRBV11-3	-	TRBJ1-5	TGTGCCAGCAGCAGGTCAGGGATTGCCGGCAATCAGCCCCAGCATTTT	CASSRSGIAGNQPQHF
-	TRBV30	-	TRBJ2-3	TGTGCCTGGAGTGGACTAGTGGGTTTAACAGATACGCAGTATTTT	CAWSGLVGLTDTQYF
-	TRBV29-1	TRBD2	TRBJ2-3	TGCAGCGTTGAACTGCGGGAGGGCCTGTTAATGGGCACAGATACGCAGTATTTT	CSVELREGLLMGTDTQYF
medium-sized	TRBV11-3	-	TRBJ2-1	TGTGCCAGCAGCTTGGGTAGGGGCGCCTACAATGAGCAGTTCTTC	CASSLGRGAYNEQFF
large	TRBV18	-	TRBJ1-6	TGTGCCAGCTCACCATGGGCAGACCAAAATTCACCCCTCCACTTT	CASSPWADQNSPLHF
-	TRBV28	-	TRBJ1-3	TGTGCCAGCAACATTCAGCAGGGTCCTGGAAACACCATATATTTT	CASNIQQGPGNTIYF
-	TRBV18	-	TRBJ2-1	TGTGCCAGCTCACCAATGGCAATTGAGCAGTTCTTC	CASSPMAIEQFF
-	TRBV9	TRBD2	TRBJ2-3	TGTGCCAGCTGCCCTGTAACTAGCGGGGTCACAGATACGCAGTATTTT	CASCPVTSGVTDTQYF
hyperexpanded	TRBV11-3	-	TRBJ1-3	TGTGCCAGCAGCGGGACAAACTCTGGAAACACCATATATTTT	CASSGTNSGNTIYF
few	TRBV15	TRBD1	TRBJ2-7	TGTGCCACCAGTCGGGACAGGAGGTTCGGGGTAGAGCAGTACTTC	CATSRDRRFGVEQYF
few	TRBV28	-	TRBJ1-1	TGTGCCAGCTATTTGAGGGGGAAGAACACTGAAGCTTTCTTT	CASYLRGKNTEAFF
medium-sized	TRBV11-3	-	TRBJ2-5	TGTGCCAGCAGCTTATACAAGGGGGGGACTCAAGAGACCCAGTACTTC	CASSLYKGGTQETQYF
-	TRBV9	TRBD1	TRBJ2-7	TGTGCCAGCAGCAGAACTTCCGGGACAGGGTTCCACGAGCAGTACTTC	CASSRTSGTGFHEQYF